The entry below describes one T cell receptor (beta chain). This clonotype was observed many times. The clone's antigen remains unknown. Within one base of it there is no much larger clone, and no base qualities were kept. This entry comes from a study of regulatory T cells in long-lasting Graves disease (dated by TCRdb to the early 2020s). General notes on the study: Newly diagnosed Graves' disease patients had taken antithyroid drugs for less than 3 months. Patients with persistent Graves' disease were compared with patients with newly diagnosed Graves' disease using TCR sequencing and RNA sequencing of peripheral blood. The study took place in China and was registered as a clinical trial. TCR sequencing covered around 13 persistent and around 20 newly diagnosed Graves' disease patients, around 33 samples in total. Results and caveats for the whole study, not just this receptor: Peripheral blood alone was examined, since thyroid tissue, which constituted the primary lesion, could not be accessed. Only the TCR beta chain was sequenced and analyzed. As a limitation, the authors acknowledged that the small sample size may reduce accuracy. Persistent Graves' disease patients showed lower TCR Shannon entropy and fewer highly expanded clones than newly diagnosed patients, suggesting clonal expansion. A larger number of public clonotypes was shared among persistent patients (approximately 2,500) than among newly diagnosed patients (approximately 1,000).

The protocol used for the library was multiplex PCR. TCRdb records Illumina HiSeq 4000 as the sequencer. TCR beta libraries were built with iRepertoire HTBI primers and Arm-PCR amplification of CDR3 regions. PCR products were gel purified before sequencing. From the authors' description of their analysis: A total of fewer than 80 TRBV and 14 TRBJ segments were identified across samples and were used for gene usage analysis of CDR3 amino acid clonotypes. COPE and FqMerger were used to merge filtered high-quality paired reads into contigs. BLAST was used to align contigs to IMGT TRBV, TRBD and TRBJ reference genes, and CDR3 was defined according to IMGT. Any clonotype with a frequency above 0.1% was counted as a highly expanded clone. Repertoire diversity was measured by Shannon entropy, and V-J evenness by the Gini coefficient. A clonotype found in more than one individual was treated as public. In TCRdb, the public reads were trimmed at Q25 with fastp and aligned with MiXCR, with productive beta chains retained. CDR3 protein duplicates are merged, each entry listing the most common genes and DNA. None of the V and J calls come from the authors' own analysis; TCRdb made them. Counted in this sample were 500,000 or so distinct CDR3 sequences; around 15% of them appeared once. More than 20% of the sample is in the top ten clones.

The time point label, as the study defines it: newly diagnosed GD, antithyroid drugs for less than 3 months. For both TCR sequencing and RNA sequencing, RNA was extracted from PBMCs in TRIzol. The diagnosis of Graves' disease followed American Thyroid Association guidelines. Patients were recruited from an endocrinology department in Xi'an, China. From each patient, around 9 milliliters of peripheral blood was collected into an EDTA anticoagulant tube. PBMCs were isolated by Ficoll Paque Plus density gradient separation without further T cell sorting. An Agilent 2100 Bioanalyzer and agarose gel were used to check RNA quality, while a NanoDrop 2000 measured RNA concentration. The same sample was also studied in work on T cells in Graves' hyperthyroidism and ophthalmopathy. Per the second study: Stable Graves' hyperthyroidism was defined as no progression to ophthalmopathy during 18 months of follow-up. Hyperthyroidism patients were newly diagnosed, with disease duration under 2 months, and aged 18 to 65 years. Any patient with an uncontrolled infection, another autoimmune disease, pregnancy or lactation was excluded. Clinical symptoms, serum thyroxine and TRAb, thyroid ultrasound, and orbital computed tomography formed the basis for the diagnoses. The TCR CDR3 was subjected to a first round of RT-PCR using the HTBI primer set and the Qiagen OneStep RT-PCR kit. Most expanded thyroid clonotypes (frequency above 0.001) were also found in blood, which suggests that blood repertoires may mirror thyroid immune responses. In cross-validation, a model built on a 13 V-J signature told ophthalmopathy apart from stable hyperthyroidism with 87.88% sensitivity and about 81% specificity, and in testing the same model reached 80%/75%. In validation, progression to ophthalmopathy was predicted by the model with roughly 71% sensitivity and 72% to 80% specificity, a median of approximately 7.1 months before onset. To identify distinguishing TCR V-J signatures, a discovery cohort of around 100 patients was used, comprising some 45 with Graves' ophthalmopathy and 55 to 65 with stable Graves' hyperthyroidism. Whether ophthalmopathy could be predicted prospectively was tested in an independent validation cohort made up of under 20 hyperthyroidism patients plus 17 patients who later progressed to ophthalmopathy. For training and testing, the roughly 93 patients in the discovery cohort were randomly divided in a 7:3 ratio. The study also compared thyroid tissue and blood T-cell repertoires from several Graves' hyperthyroidism patients. After blood sampling, hyperthyroidism patients were treated with methimazole at a starting dose of 30 mg daily, and ophthalmopathy patients were treated with high-dose intravenous methylprednisolone. Libraries were constructed in a second round of multiplex PCR, after which size selection and purification were performed. Libraries were sequenced paired-end with 100 bp reads on an Illumina HiSeq2000. SOAPnuke was used to process the raw data, with reads discarded if the reads contained adapters or uncalled bases, had a mean Phred below 15, or lacked an exact constant-primer or identifier match. High-quality paired reads were merged using COPE v1.2.5, and each unique nucleotide sequence was defined as a clonotype. MiTCR v1.1 was used to align the clonotypes against IMGT TRBV, TRBD and TRBJ reference segments. Only V-J combinations with frequency above 0.0001, covering roughly 99% of repertoires, were analysed. A TCS score was defined as the ratio between F50 (clonal expansion) and ExV (chaos), using BLOSUM62-based TCRdist between CDR3 peptides within each V-J. Welch's t-statistics and random forest reduced fewer than 550 V-J features to around 14, which were used in a naive Bayes classifier (R e1071). Sample size was not statistically predetermined, and investigators were not blinded to group allocation. The paper reports TCR Vbeta CDR3 sequencing of more than 120 peripheral blood samples: around 45 ophthalmopathy, roughly 80 hyperthyroidism and around 17 progressor patients.

The TCR comes from a woman aged 35-65 years with Graves disease. Donor details come from another sample of the same person, matched by shared clones. Specimen: peripheral blood mononuclear cells (PBMCs), collected at new diagnosis, from a patient treated with antithyroid drugs.

The nucleotide sequence reads TGTGCCTGGAGTGTAGGGTCCGGAGAGACCCAGTACTTC. Translated, this gives CAWSVGSGETQYF. The rearranged segments are TRBV30 and TRBJ2-5; no D gene can be assigned with confidence. The junction shows trimming of 0 bases on V and 4 bases on J, plus 9 bases between the germline ends. CDR1 and CDR2 (GTSNPN, SVGIG) derive from the germline V gene (reference sequence). The CDR3 runs 13 amino acids, cysteine and phenylalanine included. The CDR3 DNA has 39 bases and is translated from base 1. Where the CDR3 stops, the reference TRBV30 and TRBJ2-5 genes take over; the full variable domain is SQTIHQWPATLVQPVGSPLSLECTVEGTSNPNLYWYRQAAGRGLQLLFYSVGIGQISSEVPQNLSASRPQDRQFILSSKKLLLSDSGFYLCAWSVGSGETQYFGPGTRLLVL.